The present entry profiles one TCR beta chain with its context. The antigen is not known. Compared with germline, one end of the junction differs, possibly owing to a read error. The CDR3 sequence is 14 residues long. Germline V gene sequence: CDR1 SSHAT, CDR2 FNYEAQ (reference sequence). Only in-frame clones appear in the TCRdb table, and some are missing; sequencing was by immunoSEQ multiplex PCR. The sample yields just under 5,000 clones, about 96% seen once. This sample stems from a study of tumor-infiltrating lymphocytes in localized non-small cell lung cancer. Notes on the study in general: IM1 and IM2 tumors showed no difference in T-cell fraction.

The origin of this receptor is a human donor with non-small cell lung cancer. Sequenced input: uninvolved lung tissue not adjacent to the tumor. This chain links TRBV7-7 with TRBJ2-5, with TRBD2 as a possible D gene (5 bases). In DNA form, the CDR3 reads TGTGCTAGCAGCTTAGGACTGTACCAAGAGACCCAGTACTTC. Translated, it gives CASSLGLYQETQYF.